Below, 14 T cell receptor beta chains from the same sample are listed, as sequenced in a study of T cells in Graves' hyperthyroidism and ophthalmopathy. There were TCR beta CDR3 regions amplified from RNA transcripts. The study used the HTBI primer set for a first-round RT-PCR of the TCR CDR3. One entry per CDR3 protein results from TCRdb running MiXCR on the multiplex PCR reads. This table holds over 450,000 distinct CDR3 sequences, roughly 14% found once. The sequenced sample was blood. The receptors were gathered from a woman aged 18 to 35 with Graves' hyperthyroidism.

This clonotype was picked up many times. CDR3 region: CASSLDLVGAEAFF. CDR3 DNA sequence: TGTGCCAGCAGCTTAGATTTGGTGGGCGCCGAAGCTTTCTTT. V and J are TRBV11-2 and TRBJ1-1; D uncertain. Germline values: CDR1 SGHAT, CDR2 FQNNGV. The CDR3 sequence is 14 residues long. The V gene lost 0 bases and the J gene lost 8 bases, with 13 bases spanning the gap. The full variable domain, in which reference TRBV11-2 and TRBJ1-1 provide the parts outside the CDR3, is EAGVAQSPRYKIIEKRQSVAFWCNPISGHATLYWYQQILGQGPKLLIQFQNNGVVDDSQLPKDRFSAERLKGVDSTLKIQPAKLEDSAVYLCASSLDLVGAEAFFGQGTRLTVV.

Only a few counts were recorded for this clonotype. This chain uses TRBV2 with TRBJ1-5; the D gene is possibly TRBD1 (6 bases). Germline CDR1 is SNHLY and CDR2 is FYNNEI. This CDR3 contains 16 residues. Trimming took 6 bases from V and 0 from J, leaving 15 bases between them. DNA for the CDR3: TGTGCCAGCAGGGACCGCAGGGGTATTAGCAATCAGCCCCAGCATTTT. Translation: CASRDRRGISNQPQHF.

This clonotype was seen ten or more times. The rearrangement uses TRBV24-1 and TRBJ1-1, with 8 bases fitting TRBD1. The CDR3 runs to 16 residues. With 4 bases clipped from V and 5 bases from J, the junction kept 11 bases outside the gene matches. CDR1 KGHDR and CDR2 SFDVKD come from the germline V gene. The CDR3 DNA follows: TGTGCCACCAGTGAGCGTCCCAGGGGGCATCGAACTGAAGCTTTCTTT. Protein: CATSERPRGHRTEAFF.

The table lists this clonotype with a few counts. It may be a read error: a sequence one base away is much more abundant. This rearrangement joins TRBV3-1 to TRBJ1-6; perhaps TRBD1 as D (6 bases). CDR3 length: 15 amino acids. CDR1 is LGHDT and CDR2 is YNNKEL in the germline V gene (reference sequence). The CDR3 spells CASSQGVRGNSSLHF. The CDR3 nucleotides read TGTGCCAGCAGCCAAGGGGTCAGGGGTAATTCATCCCTCCACTTT.

This clonotype was seen many times. V usage is TRBV11-1 and J usage is TRBJ1-5; 8 bases agree with TRBD1. The germline V gene has CDR1 SGHAT and CDR2 FQDESV (reference sequence). V was clipped by 4 bases and J by 5 bases; unmatched bases: 1. The CDR3 spans 13 residues. The CDR3 nucleotides read TGTGCCAGCAGCTCGACAGGGGATCAGCCCCAGCATTTT. Translation gives CASSSTGDQPQHF.

This clonotype was observed many times. The chain links TRBV18 to TRBJ2-3; 7 nucleotides align to TRBD2. V was clipped by 6 bases and J by 4 bases; unmatched bases: 13. Per the germline V gene, CDR1 is KGHSH and CDR2 is LQKENI. The CDR3 contains 16 residues. CDR3 in amino acids: CASSQYDPGGSDTQYF. CDR3 in DNA: TGTGCCAGCTCCCAATACGATCCGGGAGGATCAGATACGCAGTATTTT.

V gene TRBV6-1 combines with J gene TRBJ1-1; no clear D. The germline V gene has CDR1 MNHNS and CDR2 SASEGT. The ends were cut back, 5 bases at V and 0 bases at J, with 10 bases in the middle. This CDR3 region has 14 residues. CDR3 in DNA: TGTGCCAGCAGTTCATTGGCCCTGAACACTGAAGCTTTCTTT. It specifies CASSSLALNTEAFF.

This clonotype was detected many times. The chain carries TRBV6-1 and TRBJ2-1; 13 bases fit TRBD2. Trimming took 6 bases from V and 9 from J; bases not matched to a gene: 11. This CDR3 region has 16 residues. From germline, CDR1 is MNHNS and CDR2 SASEGT. CDR3 coding DNA: TGTGCCAGCAGACTACTTGGGACTAGCGGGATCAGTGAGCAGTTCTTC. This translates into CASRLLGTSGISEQFF.

This clonotype was recorded a few times. This chain uses TRBV29-1 with TRBJ2-5, with 9 bases lining up with TRBD1. V lost 2 bases, J lost 5 bases, and 6 bases stayed unmatched. Germline assignment: CDR1 SQVTM and CDR2 ANQGSEA. CDR3 length equals 14 residues. Here the CDR3 reads CSVERDRAWETQYF. DNA of the CDR3: TGCAGCGTTGAAAGGGACAGGGCCTGGGAGACCCAGTACTTC.

This chain links TRBV30 with TRBJ1-2; D gene uncertain. CDR3 size: 10 residues. Looked up from germline, CDR1 is GTSNPN and CDR2 is SVGIG (reference sequence). Trimming removed 4 bases at V and 5 bases at J, with 5 bases between. The DNA of the CDR3 is TGTGCCTGGAACGATTATGGCTACACCTTC. It codes for CAWNDYGYTF.

This clonotype was picked up a small number of times. The chain recombines TRBV15 with TRBJ1-3; TRBD1 agrees at 8 bases. V lost 0 bases and J lost 5; bases outside the gene matches: 6. Germline lookup yields CDR1 LNHNV and CDR2 YYDKDF (reference sequence). The CDR3 length is 16 residues. The CDR3 reads CATSRDCAGGRNTIYF. As DNA, the CDR3 is TGTGCCACCAGCAGAGATTGTGCAGGGGGCAGAAACACCATATATTTT.

This sequence joins TRBV11-1 and TRBJ2-1; no clear D. The V end lost 6 bases, the J end lost 2 bases, and 20 bases lay between the germline ends. Per germline, CDR1 SGHAT and CDR2 FQDESV (reference sequence). This CDR3 is built from 17 residues. The CDR3 sequence is CASSYSQARVTYNEQFF. The DNA of the CDR3 is TGTGCCAGCAGTTACTCGCAAGCTAGGGTTACCTACAATGAGCAGTTCTTC.

The gene calls are TRBV20-1 and TRBJ2-7, with D perhaps assigned TRBD1 or TRBD2 (5 bases each). CDR1 is DFQATT and CDR2 is SNEGSKA in the germline V gene (reference sequence). The CDR3 contains 13 residues. Between the trimmed V and J ends, which lost 3 bases and 5 bases, there was a span of 14 bases. The CDR3 DNA sequence: TGCAGTGCTAGTCAGGGCGGGCTTAACGAGCAGTACTTC. Protein product: CSASQGGLNEQYF.

This clonotype was counted ten times or more. The rearrangement joins TRBV29-1 to TRBJ1-1, with a weak D call TRBD1 (6 bases). Trimming shortened V by 7 bases and J by 3 bases, and 12 bases separated the two germline ends. Looked up from germline, CDR1 is SQVTM and CDR2 is ANQGSEA. The CDR3 is made up of 12 amino acids. CDR3 residues: CSGDRLDTEAFF. The CDR3 nucleotides read TGCAGCGGTGACAGGTTAGACACTGAAGCTTTCTTT.